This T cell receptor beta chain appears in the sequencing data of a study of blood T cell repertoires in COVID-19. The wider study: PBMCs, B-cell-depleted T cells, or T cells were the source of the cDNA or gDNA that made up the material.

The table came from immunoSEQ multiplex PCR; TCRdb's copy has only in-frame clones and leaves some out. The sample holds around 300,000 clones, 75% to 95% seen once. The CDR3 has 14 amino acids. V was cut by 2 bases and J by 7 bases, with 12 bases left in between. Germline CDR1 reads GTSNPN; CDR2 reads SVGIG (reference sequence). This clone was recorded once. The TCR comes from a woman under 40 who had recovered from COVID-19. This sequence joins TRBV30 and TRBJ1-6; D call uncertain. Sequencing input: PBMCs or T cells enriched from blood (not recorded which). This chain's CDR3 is CAWSNAGLNSPLHF. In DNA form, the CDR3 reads TGTGCCTGGAGTAATGCAGGACTCAATTCACCCCTCCACTTT.